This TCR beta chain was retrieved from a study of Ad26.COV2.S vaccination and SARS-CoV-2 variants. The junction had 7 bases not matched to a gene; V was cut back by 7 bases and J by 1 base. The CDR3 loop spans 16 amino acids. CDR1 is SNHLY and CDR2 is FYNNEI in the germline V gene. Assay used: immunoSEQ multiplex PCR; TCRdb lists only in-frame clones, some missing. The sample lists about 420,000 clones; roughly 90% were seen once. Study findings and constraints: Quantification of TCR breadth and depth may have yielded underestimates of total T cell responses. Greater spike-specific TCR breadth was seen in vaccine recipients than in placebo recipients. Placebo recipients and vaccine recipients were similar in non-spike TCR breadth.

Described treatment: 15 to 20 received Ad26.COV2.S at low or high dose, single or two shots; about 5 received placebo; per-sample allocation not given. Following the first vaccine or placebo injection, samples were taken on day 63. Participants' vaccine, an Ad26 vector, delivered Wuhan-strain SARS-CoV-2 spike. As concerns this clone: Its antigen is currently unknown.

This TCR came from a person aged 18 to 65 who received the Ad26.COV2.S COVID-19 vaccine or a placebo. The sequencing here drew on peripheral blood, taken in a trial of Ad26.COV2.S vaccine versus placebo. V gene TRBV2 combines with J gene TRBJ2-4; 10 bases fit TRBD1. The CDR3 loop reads CASIYGTGEAKNIQYF. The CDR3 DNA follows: TGTGCCAGCATATACGGGACAGGGGAGGCCAAAAACATTCAGTACTTC.